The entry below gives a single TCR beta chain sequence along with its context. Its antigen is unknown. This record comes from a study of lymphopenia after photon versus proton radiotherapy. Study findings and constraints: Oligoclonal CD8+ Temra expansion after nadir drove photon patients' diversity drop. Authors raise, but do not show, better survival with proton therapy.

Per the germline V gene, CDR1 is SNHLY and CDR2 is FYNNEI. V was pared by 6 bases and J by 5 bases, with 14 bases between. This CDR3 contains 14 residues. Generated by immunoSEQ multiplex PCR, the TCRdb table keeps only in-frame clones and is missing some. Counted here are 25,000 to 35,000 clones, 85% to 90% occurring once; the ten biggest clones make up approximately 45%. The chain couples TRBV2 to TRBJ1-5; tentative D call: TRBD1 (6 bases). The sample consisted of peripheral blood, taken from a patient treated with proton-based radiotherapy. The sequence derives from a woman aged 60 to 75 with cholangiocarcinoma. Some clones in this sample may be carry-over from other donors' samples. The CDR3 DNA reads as TGTGCCAGCAGATTAGGGGGGGGACATCAGCCCCAGCATTTT. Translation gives CASRLGGGHQPQHF.